This T cell receptor (beta chain) appears in the sequencing data of a study of cytomegalovirus exposure and HLA in healthy donors. Primers for the PCR totalled 60 Vbeta and 13 Jbeta. Authors' data handling: Later analysis identified some 88 million unique TCR beta chains, approximately 10 million shared. Here immunoSEQ multiplex PCR was the method, and the copy in TCRdb shows in-frame clones only, minus some. The V and J calls and clone size were taken over from that table, and D and trimming were inferred from the DNA. The sample has 200,000 to 250,000 clones; approximately 81% are singletons. The study's findings and limits: Other equally common chains were less clonally expanded than HLA-associated TCR beta chains, a later analysis showed. Some TCR beta chains (roughly 150 of them) were listed as cytomegalovirus-associated. A later look showed TCR association rates differing by HLA locus, highest for DRB1 and lowest for HLA-C.

A word on this clone: The antigen is unknown.

Germline V gene lookup returns CDR1 MNHNS and CDR2 SASEGT. Trimming removed 7 bases from V and 2 bases from J; junction bases left unmatched: 3. The CDR3 extends over 14 amino acids. Specimen: PBMCs. The sequence was obtained from a woman aged 60-70 years in good health and CMV-seropositive. This chain connects TRBV6-1 to TRBJ2-4, with 9 positions matching TRBD2. The CDR3 region is CASMAGGTKNIQYF. In DNA form, the CDR3 reads TGTGCCAGCATGGCGGGAGGGACCAAAAACATTCAGTACTTC.